This T cell receptor beta chain was identified during a study of cytomegalovirus exposure and HLA in healthy donors. Study details: Drawn from HLA-typed donors, approximately 86 million unique TCRs were held in an early data release. Study outcomes and limitations: There was a cluster of highly shared sequence variants that was likely a sequencing artifact.

PCR amplification relied on 60 Vbeta primers (plus 13 Jbeta primers). In the source study's methods: A later analysis tallied 75 million to 80 million unique TCR beta chains, around 10 million of them shared. Assay used: immunoSEQ multiplex PCR; TCRdb lists only in-frame clones, some missing. V and J calls and clone size are given by that table; D and trimming were obtained from the DNA. The sample holds some 120,000 clones, 79% seen once. This CDR3 is built from 15 residues. CDR1 and CDR2 (germline): SGHAT, FQNNGV. V lost 1 base and J lost 2, with 9 bases in between. Donors in the study were healthy people who gave bone marrow. Comments on this clone: The antigen is unknown.

V is TRBV11-2 and J is TRBJ2-1; tentatively, D is TRBD2 (6 bases). The receptor comes from a man aged 18-30 years in good health and CMV-seronegative. The specimen was PBMCs. In DNA form, the CDR3 reads TGTGCCAGCAGCTTAGGGGGCGGGACCTACAATGAGCAGTTCTTC. Translated, it gives CASSLGGGTYNEQFF.